This T cell receptor (beta chain) appears in the sequencing data of a study of regulatory T cells in long-lasting Graves disease (dated by TCRdb to the early 2020s). Broadly, across the study: Antithyroid drugs had been taken for less than 3 months by newly diagnosed Graves' disease patients. The study was registered as a clinical trial and conducted in China. Persistent Graves' disease patients were compared with newly diagnosed Graves' disease patients by peripheral blood TCR sequencing and RNA sequencing. A total of 33 samples were covered by TCR sequencing, comprising some 13 persistent and roughly 20 newly diagnosed Graves' disease patients. What the authors observed across the whole study: Sequencing and analysis were limited to the TCR beta chain. Only peripheral blood was studied, because thyroid tissue, the primary lesion, was inaccessible. Persistent patients shared more public clonotypes among themselves (around 3,000) than newly diagnosed patients did (approximately 970). The small sample size was acknowledged by the authors as a limitation that may reduce accuracy. Preferential use of TRBV28, TRBJ1-2 and TRBJ2-5 was observed in persistent disease, whereas TRBV20-1 and TRBJ2-1 were favored in newly diagnosed disease. Compared with newly diagnosed patients, patients with persistent Graves' disease had lower TCR Shannon entropy and fewer highly expanded clones, which suggests clonal expansion.

The method behind the library was multiplex PCR. Sequencer: Illumina HiSeq 4000. CDR3 regions were amplified by Arm-PCR with iRepertoire HTBI primers to construct TCR beta libraries. Before sequencing, the PCR products went through gel purification. On the authors' methods: Gene usage analysis of CDR3 amino acid clonotypes relied on the roughly 67 TRBV and around 13 TRBJ segments identified across samples. COPE and FqMerger were used to merge filtered high-quality paired reads into contigs. Contigs were aligned with BLAST to IMGT TRBV, TRBD and TRBJ reference genes, and CDR3 was defined per IMGT. Clonotypes above 0.1% frequency were classified as highly expanded clones. Shannon entropy was used to measure repertoire diversity, and the Gini coefficient was used to measure V-J evenness. A clonotype was considered public if more than one individual shared it. TCRdb's own reprocessing of the public reads used fastp at Q25 and MiXCR and kept productive beta chains. CDR3 protein duplicates are merged, each entry listing the most common genes and DNA. The V and J calls were determined by TCRdb, not by the authors. The sample data list about 330,000 distinct CDR3 sequences, and under 20% of these were observed just once. The ten largest clones represent 20% to 25% of the sample.

V sheds 0 bases and J sheds 9 bases, leaving 24 bases between their ends. CDR1 SGHAT and CDR2 FQNNGV were looked up in the germline V gene. Taken from cysteine to phenylalanine, the CDR3 has 18 residues. Of all the DNA, just the CDR3 is kept, 54 bases in frame from base 1. The sample's time point label, decoded: newly diagnosed GD, antithyroid drugs for less than 3 months. RNA was extracted from PBMCs in TRIzol for both TCR sequencing and RNA sequencing. The diagnosis of Graves' disease was made according to American Thyroid Association guidelines. Recruitment of patients was carried out at an endocrinology department in Xi'an, China. From each patient, about 9.7 milliliters of peripheral blood was collected into an EDTA anticoagulant tube. Ficoll Paque Plus density gradient separation was used to isolate PBMCs, and no further T cell sorting was done. RNA quality was checked with an Agilent 2100 Bioanalyzer and agarose gel, and concentration with a NanoDrop 2000.

In its sample, this clonotype was seen a few times. Its cognate antigen has yet to be identified. Base qualities are missing; no much larger clone stands one base away. These records were also assigned to another study, of T cells in Graves' hyperthyroidism and ophthalmopathy. From that second study: Graves' hyperthyroidism was defined as stable when no progression to ophthalmopathy occurred over 18 months of follow-up. The hyperthyroidism patients were between 18 and 65 years old and newly diagnosed, with a disease duration of less than 2 months. The study excluded patients with uncontrolled infections, other autoimmune diseases, pregnancy or lactation. Diagnoses were based on clinical symptoms, serum thyroxine and TRAb, thyroid ultrasound and orbital computed tomography. A first-round RT-PCR of the TCR CDR3 used the HTBI primer set with the Qiagen OneStep RT-PCR kit. Blood samples also contained most of the expanded thyroid clonotypes (frequency above 0.001), which suggests that blood repertoires may reflect thyroid immune responses. In cross-validation, a model built on a 13 V-J signature told ophthalmopathy apart from stable hyperthyroidism with approximately 90% sensitivity and roughly 82% specificity, and in testing the same model reached 80%/75%. In validation, the model predicted progression to ophthalmopathy a median of around 6.5 months before onset, with roughly 70% sensitivity and roughly 79% specificity. TCR V-J signatures able to tell the groups apart were searched for in a discovery cohort of about a hundred patients, of whom roughly 42 had Graves' ophthalmopathy and about 60 had stable Graves' hyperthyroidism. Prospective prediction of ophthalmopathy was tested in an independent validation cohort of approximately 18 hyperthyroidism patients and 15 to 17 patients who later progressed to ophthalmopathy. The approximately 100 discovery patients were randomly divided into training and test sets at a 7:3 ratio. In several Graves' hyperthyroidism patients, the study also compared T-cell repertoires from thyroid tissue with T-cell repertoires from blood. After sampling, hyperthyroidism patients received methimazole starting at 30 mg daily, and ophthalmopathy patients received high-dose intravenous methylprednisolone. Libraries were constructed in a second round of multiplex PCR, after which size selection and purification were carried out. The libraries were sequenced on an Illumina HiSeq2000 using paired-end 100 bp reads. Raw data were processed with SOAPnuke, discarding reads with adapters, uncalled bases, mean Phred below 15, or no exact constant-primer or identifier match. High-quality paired reads were merged with COPE v1.2.5, and unique nucleotide sequences were defined as clonotypes. MiTCR v1.1 was used to align clonotypes to the IMGT TRBV, TRBD and TRBJ reference segments. The analysis was restricted to V-J combinations with a frequency above 0.0001, which together covered 99% to 99.2% of the repertoires. The TCS score was defined as F50 (clonal expansion) divided by E x V (chaos), with BLOSUM62-based TCRdist calculated between CDR3 peptides within each V-J. Welch's t-statistics and random forest reduced roughly 530 V-J features to 13, which were used in a naive Bayes classifier (R e1071). No statistical method was used to set the sample size in advance, and investigators knew the group allocation. The paper reports TCR Vbeta CDR3 sequencing of some 140 peripheral blood samples: fewer than 50 ophthalmopathy, about 75 hyperthyroidism and around 17 progressor patients.

The source was peripheral blood mononuclear cells (PBMCs), collected at new diagnosis, from a patient treated with antithyroid drugs. The sequence links TRBV11-2 to TRBJ2-4, with the D segment identity uncertain. The source of this sequence is a woman aged 18 to 35 with Graves disease. Donor details come from another sample of the same person, matched by shared clones. CDR3 sequence: CASSLDEYGSPRPGIQYF. The DNA reads as follows: TGTGCCAGCAGCTTAGATGAGTACGGGTCACCGCGTCCTGGCATTCAGTACTTC.